The 15 T cell receptor beta chains in this list originate from one sample, sequenced in a study of shared clonotypes between healthy human individuals. TCRdb's copy holds only in-frame clones and misses some; the assay was immunoSEQ multiplex PCR. The table includes millions of clones, around 95% detected once. Material: naive CD4+ T cells sorted from blood. Subset given: CD45RA+ positively selected. The receptors shown here come from a man between 18 and 29 years old in good health.

This clone was counted once. Other DNA sequences in this sample translate to the same CDR3. The chain is built from TRBV5-1 and TRBJ2-3, with TRBD2 matching 7 bases. The CDR3 sequence is 14 residues long. Germline V gene lookup returns CDR1 SGHRS and CDR2 YFSETQ. The V segment lost 4 bases and the J segment 3 bases; nucleotides outside the gene matches: 5. The CDR3 reads CASSPREGTDTQYF. The CDR3 bases are TGCGCCAGCAGCCCAAGGGAGGGAACAGATACGCAGTATTTT.

This chain's CDR3 is CASSPAGGRANTEAFF. For the CDR3, the DNA is TGTGCCAGCAGTCCCGCAGGGGGGCGAGCGAACACTGAAGCTTTCTTT. V usage is TRBV27 and J usage is TRBJ1-1; 7 nucleotides match TRBD1. The CDR3 runs to 16 residues. The J segment lost 1 base and the V segment lost 5 bases, leaving 10 bases of the junction unmatched. CDR1 and CDR2 from the germline V gene are MNHEY and SMNVEV (reference sequence).

As for this clone: Within the sample, other DNA sequences also encode this same CDR3. The chain carries TRBV11-2 and TRBJ1-1, with D hard to call. The germline V gene encodes CDR1 SGHAT and CDR2 FQNNGV. This CDR3 is built from 14 residues. V lost 3 bases and J 0 bases, leaving 8 bases between the germline ends. The CDR3 loop reads CASSLSRLNTEAFF. The CDR3 region has the DNA TGTGCCAGCAGCTTGTCGCGACTGAACACTGAAGCTTTCTTT. The entire variable domain, with the rest obtained from reference TRBV11-2 and TRBJ1-1, is as follows: EAGVAQSPRYKIIEKRQSVAFWCNPISGHATLYWYQQILGQGPKLLIQFQNNGVVDDSQLPKDRFSAERLKGVDSTLKIQPAKLEDSAVYLCASSLSRLNTEAFFGQGTRLTVV.

The chain has TRBV6-6 and TRBJ2-2; 9 nucleotides agree with TRBD1. The CDR3 is 16 residues long. Germline V gene sequence: CDR1 MNHNY, CDR2 SVGAGI (reference sequence). V lost 2 bases, J lost 7 bases, and 8 bases stayed unmatched. The CDR3 region is CASSYPGQGVGGELFF. The CDR3, as DNA: TGTGCCAGCAGTTACCCGGGACAGGGAGTCGGCGGGGAGCTGTTTTTT.

This rearrangement joins TRBV18 to TRBJ2-1; no reliable D call. V gave up 4 bases and J gave up 3 bases, with 10 bases separating them. The CDR3 length is 14 residues. CDR1 KGHSH and CDR2 LQKENI come from the germline V gene. The CDR3 bases are TGTGCCAGCTCACTAAGTAACATCTACAATGAGCAGTTCTTC. It is translated as CASSLSNIYNEQFF.

The chain joins TRBV5-6 to TRBJ1-5, with D tentatively TRBD1 (6 bases). V lost 0 bases, J lost 3 bases, and 13 bases lay in between. The germline V gene has CDR1 SGHDT and CDR2 YYEEEE. The CDR3 runs to 16 residues. CDR3 sequence: CASSLGTGFNNQPQHF. DNA for the CDR3: TGTGCCAGCAGCTTGGGTACAGGGTTTAACAATCAGCCCCAGCATTTT.

V usage is TRBV10-3 and J usage is TRBJ2-7; D gene ambiguous. Trimming took off 8 bases at V and 0 bases at J, with 14 bases between the two ends. CDR1 is ENHRY and CDR2 is SYGVKD in the germline V gene. The CDR3 covers 14 residues. The CDR3 region has the DNA TGTGCCATCGGGGAAACCGGCGGCTCCTACGAGCAGTACTTC. This codes for CAIGETGGSYEQYF.

This clone was recorded only once. CDR3 region: CASGTGSLGEQYF. The CDR3 nucleotides read TGTGCCAGCGGGACAGGGTCCCTGGGGGAGCAGTACTTC. This chain connects TRBV2 to TRBJ2-7; 9 bases agree with TRBD1. This CDR3 contains 13 residues. Germline V lookup: CDR1 SNHLY, CDR2 FYNNEI. The V and J ends lost 8 bases and 7 bases, in that order; junction bases with no gene match: 9.

This chain uses TRBV5-1 with TRBJ2-2, with 10 bases aligning to TRBD1. The CDR3 is 14 residues long. V was clipped by 7 bases and J by 5 bases; unmatched bases: 5. In germline, CDR1 is SGHRS, CDR2 YFSETQ. The CDR3 region is CASLGTGETGELFF. The CDR3 DNA reads as TGCGCCAGCCTAGGGACAGGGGAAACCGGGGAGCTGTTTTTT.

This clone was seen only once. The rearrangement links TRBV4-3 to TRBJ2-7; D assignment may be TRBD1 or TRBD2 (5 bases each). The germline V and J ends were trimmed by 5 bases and 3 bases, with 20 bases remaining between them. This CDR3 has 16 residues. The V gene's germline CDR1 is LGHNA and CDR2 YSLEER. As DNA, the CDR3 is TGCGCCAGCAGCTACCAGGCGGGTCAGGGAAACTACGAGCAGTACTTC. It encodes CASSYQAGQGNYEQYF.

The gene calls are TRBV5-4 and TRBJ1-1; D unclear. Trimming pared 1 base from V and 4 bases from J, leaving 14 bases between. This CDR3 has 15 residues. Germline-derived CDR1 and CDR2 are SGHNT and YYREEE (reference sequence). The CDR3 DNA is TGTGCCAGCAGCTTGTCCTCCGAGAGGACCACTGAAGCTTTCTTT. This encodes CASSLSSERTTEAFF.

This rearrangement joins TRBV19 to TRBJ2-3; tentatively, D is TRBD1 (6 bases). CDR1 is LNHDA and CDR2 is SQIVND in the germline V gene (reference sequence). This CDR3 has 15 residues. V lost 3 bases, J lost 0 bases, and 10 bases lay in between. The CDR3 nucleotides are TGTGCCAGTAGTATGGGGACAACTAGCACAGATACGCAGTATTTT. Encoded protein: CASSMGTTSTDTQYF.

This clone was seen a single time. Distinct nucleotide sequences in the sample also encode this CDR3. This chain joins TRBV6-5 and TRBJ1-5; no clear D gene. The CDR3 covers 15 residues. Germline V CDR1 and CDR2: MNHEY, SVGAGI. V lost 0 bases, J lost 2 bases, and 8 bases lay in between. The CDR3 nucleotides read TGTGCCAGCAGTTACTCAGTTTTGGGCAATCAGCCCCAGCATTTT. Encoded protein: CASSYSVLGNQPQHF.

The V call is TRBV6-5, the J call TRBJ1-3; 7 bases are shared with TRBD1. The CDR3 has 14 residues. Germline assignment: CDR1 MNHEY and CDR2 SVGAGI. V shed 4 bases, J shed 4 bases, and the junction held 4 bases outside the gene matches. The chain's CDR3 is CASSSPGQGNTIYF. CDR3 DNA: TGTGCCAGCAGTTCCCCGGGACAGGGAAACACCATATATTTT.

This chain joins TRBV6-1 and TRBJ2-1; 10 nucleotides line up with TRBD2. V dropped 6 bases and J dropped 8; count of bases not matched to a gene: 7. CDR1 and CDR2 (germline): MNHNS, SASEGT. The CDR3 has 14 residues. CDR3 in amino acids: CASRLAGWSDEQFF. In DNA form, the CDR3 reads TGTGCCAGCAGACTAGCGGGATGGAGCGATGAGCAGTTCTTC.